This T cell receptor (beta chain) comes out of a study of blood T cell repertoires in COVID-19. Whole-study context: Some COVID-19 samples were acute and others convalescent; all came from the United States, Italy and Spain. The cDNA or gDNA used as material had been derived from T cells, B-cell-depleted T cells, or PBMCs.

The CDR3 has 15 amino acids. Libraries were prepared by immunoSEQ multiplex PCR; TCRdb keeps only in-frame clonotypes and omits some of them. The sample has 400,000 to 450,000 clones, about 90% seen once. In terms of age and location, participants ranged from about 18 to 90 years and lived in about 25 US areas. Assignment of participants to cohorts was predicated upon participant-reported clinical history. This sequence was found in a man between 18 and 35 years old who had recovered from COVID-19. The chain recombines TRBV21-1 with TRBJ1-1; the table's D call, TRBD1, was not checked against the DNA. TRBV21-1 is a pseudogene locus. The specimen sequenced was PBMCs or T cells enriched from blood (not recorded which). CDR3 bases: TGTGCCAGCAGTCGACAGGGGTCCGTGAACACTGAAGCTTTCTTT. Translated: CASSRQGSVNTEAFF.